These 14 T cell receptor beta chains were all obtained from the same sample, sequenced in a study of OX40 agonist ivuxolimab in advanced cancers. TCRdb keeps only in-frame clones here, not all; method: immunoSEQ multiplex PCR. The sample includes about 28,000 clones, 70% to 80% of them seen just once. This specimen consisted of CD4+ or CD8+ T cells sorted from blood, obtained in a trial of the OX40 agonist ivuxolimab. Receptor source: an adult with an advanced solid tumor such as melanoma, head and neck, liver or kidney cancer.

J is TRBJ1-2 and V is TRBV7-2; 8 positions match TRBD1. The germline CDR1 and CDR2 sequences are SGHTA and FQGNSA. V was clipped by 3 bases and J by 8 bases; unmatched bases: 8. The CDR3 has 14 amino acids. CDR3 region: CASSFDRQGMGYTF. The CDR3 DNA sequence: TGTGCCAGCAGCTTCGACAGACAGGGGATGGGCTACACCTTC.

The chain employs TRBV6-5 and TRBJ2-7; D may correspond to TRBD1 or TRBD2 (6 bases each). The germline V and J ends were trimmed by 2 bases and 1 base, with 12 bases remaining between them. Germline V gives CDR1 MNHEY, CDR2 SVGAGI. This CDR3 region has 15 residues. The CDR3 loop reads CASSYLGGASYEQYF. Written as DNA, the CDR3 is TGTGCCAGCAGTTACCTGGGGGGCGCATCCTACGAGCAGTACTTC.

This clone has a handful of counts. V is TRBV6-1 and J is TRBJ2-1; 7 bases are a match to TRBD1. The CDR3 consists of 15 residues. The ends lost 3 bases at V and 15 bases at J; junction bases unmatched: 17. CDR1 and CDR2 from the germline V gene are MNHNS and SASEGT. The CDR3 protein is CASSERGRVWVEWFF. CDR3 nucleotide sequence: TGTGCCAGCAGTGAGAGGGGGCGCGTGTGGGTCGAATGGTTCTTC.

This clone was seen only a few times. V usage is TRBV5-1 and J usage is TRBJ2-3, with D tentatively TRBD1 (6 bases). The CDR3 extends over 17 amino acids. In germline, CDR1 is SGHRS, CDR2 YFSETQ. The V end lost 4 bases, the J end lost 0 bases, and 18 bases lay between the germline ends. The CDR3: CASSPGMGTTSTDTQYF. The CDR3 DNA sequence: TGCGCCAGCAGCCCAGGAATGGGGACAACTAGCACAGATACGCAGTATTTT.

This chain uses TRBV6-5 with TRBJ1-6, with a tentative D call TRBD1 (6 bases). The CDR3 covers 14 residues. V shed 7 bases and J shed 7 bases, with 14 bases lying between them. Germline-derived CDR1 and CDR2 are MNHEY and SVGAGI. The CDR3 loop reads CASTYRTANSPLHF. As DNA, the CDR3 is TGTGCCAGCACCTACAGGACAGCAAATTCACCCCTCCACTTT.

This clone is labeled large. This sequence joins TRBV19 and TRBJ1-1; D is perhaps TRBD1 (6 bases). The CDR3 totals 13 residues. CDR1 is LNHDA, CDR2 SQIVND, per germline (reference sequence). Deletions cut 4 bases from V and 4 bases from J, with 10 bases between. This CDR3 reads CASSTGVGTEAFF. The CDR3 coding sequence is TGTGCCAGTAGTACAGGGGTCGGCACTGAAGCTTTCTTT.

This clone appeared once. The junction shows a germline mismatch at one end, possibly a read error. Here the CDR3 DNA reads TGTGCCAGTCCCTGCAGGGGGCTGGACCGGGGAGCTGTTTTT. As protein: CASPCRGLDRGAVF. This chain joins TRBV27 and TRBJ2-2; 8 bases are shared with TRBD1. The germline V gene has CDR1 MNHEY and CDR2 SMNVEV (reference sequence). This CDR3 has 14 residues.

The CDR3 bases are TGTGCCAGCAGCACTTTACAGGGTTGGGAGACCCAGTACTTC. It encodes CASSTLQGWETQYF. V is TRBV11-2 and J is TRBJ2-5; weak D call: TRBD1 (6 bases). V was pared by 5 bases and J by 5 bases, with 15 bases between. The CDR3 has 14 amino acids. CDR1 is SGHAT and CDR2 is FQNNGV in the germline V gene.

The CDR3 region has the DNA TGTGCCAGCAGTGACGTGTACGAGCAGTACTTC. Its protein is CASSDVYEQYF. The chain joins TRBV6-1 to TRBJ2-7; D is undetermined. The ends were cut back, 3 bases at V and 4 bases at J, with 4 bases in the middle. Per germline, CDR1 MNHNS and CDR2 SASEGT. The CDR3 length is 11 residues.

The chain couples TRBV7-9 to TRBJ2-2; D is undetermined. Deletions cut 5 bases from V and 7 bases from J, with 20 bases between. The CDR3 length is 16 residues. Germline V lookup: CDR1 SEHNR, CDR2 FQNEAQ (reference sequence). CDR3 in amino acids: CASSPPGQVKGGELFF. The CDR3 nucleotides are TGTGCCAGCAGCCCACCCGGGCAGGTTAAGGGCGGGGAGCTGTTTTTT.

Details on this clone: Germline and junction disagree at one end, which may indicate a read error. The V call is TRBV5-1, the J call TRBJ2-2; TRBD1 aligns across 8 bases. The CDR3 totals 16 residues. Per germline, CDR1 SGHRS and CDR2 YFSETQ. For the CDR3, the DNA is TGTGCCAGCAGCTTGGAATGGACAGGGAACGCCGGGGAGCTGTTTTTT. This encodes CASSLEWTGNAGELFF.

This chain joins TRBV5-6 and TRBJ1-2; 8 bases match TRBD1. Germline V lookup: CDR1 SGHDT, CDR2 YYEEEE. V trimming: 2 bases; J trimming: 8 bases; junction bases outside the gene matches: 14. This CDR3 region has 16 residues. This CDR3 reads CASSLVTGVVARGYTF. The CDR3 nucleotides read TGTGCCAGCAGCTTAGTGACAGGGGTTGTAGCGCGCGGCTACACCTTC.

This clone came up a few times. The chain joins TRBV5-1 to TRBJ1-6; possibly TRBD1 for D (5 bases). Trimming removed 3 bases at V and 7 bases at J, with 8 bases between. Per germline, CDR1 SGHRS and CDR2 YFSETQ. This CDR3 is built from 13 residues. The CDR3 bases are TGCGCCAGCAGCTCCGGACAAAATTCACCCCTCCACTTT. This codes for CASSSGQNSPLHF.

DNA of the CDR3: TGTGCCAGCAGCGCCAGCGGTGACGGCTACGAGCAGTACTTC. The encoded protein is CASSASGDGYEQYF. The genes are TRBV9 and TRBJ2-7, with D possibly being TRBD2 (5 bases). CDR1 is SGDLS and CDR2 is YYNGEE in the germline V gene. The CDR3 covers 14 residues. Trimming stripped 3 bases from V and 3 bases from J, with 13 bases between. Drawing the rest from reference TRBV9 and TRBJ2-7, the complete variable domain is DSGVTQTPKHLITATGQRVTLRCSPRSGDLSVYWYQQSLDQGLQFLIQYYNGEERAKGNILERFSAQQFPDLHSELNLSSLELGDSALYFCASSASGDGYEQYFGPGTRLTVT.